This TCR beta chain was profiled in a study of cytomegalovirus exposure and HLA in healthy donors. Turning to the study itself: The 120 validation repertoires and the approximately 700 first-cohort repertoires shared a platform, a later analysis reported.

Assay: immunoSEQ multiplex PCR; the TCRdb copy retains only in-frame clones and omits some. The sample carries 90,000 to 130,000 clones, almost 96% recorded once. As for this clone: The antigen is unknown.

Study-level points and caveats: Subsequent analysis found a tendency for first-cohort TCR clusters to co-occur within the 90 to 150 validation repertoires.

The specimen sequenced was PBMCs. This receptor was obtained from a woman between 18 and 29 years old in good health and CMV-seronegative.

The CDR3 DNA sequence: TGTGCCAGCTCAGCAGAGGTCCTTGAGCAGTACTTC. It encodes CASSAEVLEQYF. This chain joins TRBV18 and TRBJ2-7; D unclear. Germline lookup yields CDR1 KGHSH and CDR2 LQKENI. This CDR3 has 12 residues. V was trimmed by 5 bases and J by 7 bases, leaving 12 bases between them.